Listed below are T cell receptor beta chains from one sample, sequenced in a study of T cells in Graves' hyperthyroidism and ophthalmopathy. One entry per CDR3 protein, called by TCRdb with MiXCR from the multiplex PCR reads. The sample shows about 380,000 distinct CDR3 sequences, less than 20% of them seen only once. Sequenced: blood. The receptors derive from a man aged 18 to 29 with Graves' ophthalmopathy. The CDR3 runs from the conserved cysteine through the conserved F or W. Clone size is not always given. Where it is, it says once, few, many or a class for expanded clones.

clone_size,v_call,j_call,cdr3_aa
few,TRBV6-1,TRBJ1-5,CASSERGRHLGSQPQHF
-,TRBV20-1,TRBJ2-1,CSAPPGVAPRYNEQFF
-,TRBV28,TRBJ1-4,CASSLFGVPPNEKLFF
-,TRBV4-2,TRBJ2-1,CASSQGGELGNEQFF
many,TRBV20-1,TRBJ2-7,CSARGIASYEQYF
-,TRBV4-1,TRBJ2-2,CASSHPGPTGELFF
few,TRBV2,TRBJ1-6,CVTGPFNSPLHF
many,TRBV7-2,TRBJ1-3,CASSSLGAISGNTIYF
many,TRBV12-3/TRBV12-4,TRBJ1-2,CASSLQGGIGGYTF
-,TRBV10-2,TRBJ2-6,CASSGGGYLSANVLTF
many,TRBV7-6,TRBJ2-3,CASSPSTPGARGDTQYF
-,TRBV6-2/TRBV6-3,TRBJ1-4,CASSNRGATNEKLFF
-,TRBV24-1,TRBJ2-1,CATGGGGGSSYNEQFF
-,TRBV20-1,TRBJ2-3,CSARDPGGGRTDTQYF
many,TRBV18,TRBJ1-1,CASSPGTGGYTEAFF
-,TRBV3-1,TRBJ1-6,CASSLWTGESPLHF
many,TRBV28,TRBJ1-2,CASSPTGTGIDGYTF
-,TRBV7-2,TRBJ1-3,CASSLVSQGRNTIYF
many,TRBV6-1,TRBJ2-2,CASSGQGTGELFF
few,TRBV7-2,TRBJ2-7,CASSLGTGTRRQYF
-,TRBV11-3,TRBJ2-1,CASSLKKATGYNEQFF
many,TRBV9,TRBJ1-1,CASSVVGGATEAFF
many,TRBV9,TRBJ1-2,CASSVGERARNYGYTF
many,TRBV27,TRBJ2-1,CASSTDRDPTEQFF
many,TRBV18,TRBJ1-2,CASSTQGNYGYTF
many,TRBV27,TRBJ1-1,CASSWGGLRTEAFF
many,TRBV20-1,TRBJ1-5,CSAIDRPPVPQHF
many,TRBV10-2,TRBJ1-1,CASSGPGWRDAFF
many,TRBV4-1,TRBJ1-1,CASSQAQGAAEAFF
many,TRBV10-3,TRBJ2-5,CAISESAGDETQYF
many,TRBV12-3/TRBV12-4,TRBJ2-5,CASSLWIDQETQYF
many,TRBV20-1,TRBJ2-7,CSAKGPAYEQYF
many,TRBV27,TRBJ2-7,CASRQGAMNFYEQYF
few,TRBV19,TRBJ1-2,CASSVGTGYGYTF
-,TRBV2,TRBJ2-2,CASSDTGQGDTGELFF
many,TRBV5-1,TRBJ1-1,CASSRETVMNTEAFF
few,TRBV25-1,TRBJ2-7,CASSDSGLRTAYEQYF
many,TRBV20-1,TRBJ1-1,CSAIPTQNTEAFF
many,TRBV28,TRBJ1-2,CASSRPSQGPANYGYTF
-,TRBV29-1,TRBJ2-1,CSSQGVLYNEQFF
many,TRBV2,TRBJ1-1,CASSELGGGAEAFF
many,TRBV28,TRBJ2-7,CASRDRGAYEQYF